This TCR beta chain derives from a study of blood T cell repertoires in COVID-19 (dated by TCRdb to the early 2020s). Turning to the overall study: The collaborator samples originated in the United States, Italy and Spain and spanned the acute and convalescent phases of COVID-19. Sample metadata almost always included a de-identified subject ID, COVID-19 status, age in years and sex. Samples came from the ongoing ImmuneRACE study (first 160 participants) plus 1,254 subjects from 6 global collaborators. The repertoires were made available in a free public database intended to serve as a resource for research on the immune response to SARS-CoV-2. Where HLA class I and class II types were available, the types were taken from metadata supplied by the sample provider, not from assay-based typing. Subjects who had been exposed to COVID-19, were actively infected with it, or had recovered from it provided the deeply sampled blood TCRbeta repertoires that made up the dataset. The material from the prospective study consisted of cDNA or gDNA derived from T cells, B-cell-depleted T cells, or PBMCs. Overall results and qualifications from the work: The amount of clinical and demographic metadata varied by source and participant and was provided uncurated.

A single count supports this clone. What antigen it recognizes has not been identified. The record has no base qualities; no much larger clone is one base away. In the prospective study, participants were about 18 to 100 years old, resided in around 25 geographic areas of the United States, and were enrolled through a virtual design. In the prospective study, participants were assigned to cohorts based on the clinical history participants reported in a screening survey and a study questionnaire. For ImmuneRACE Cohort 3, a participant was defined as recovered based on two consecutive negative NP/OP PCR tests, clearance by a healthcare professional, or resolution of symptoms. Mobile phlebotomists in the prospective study collected whole blood, serum and a nasopharyngeal or oropharyngeal swab from every participant. Participants in the prospective study had the option to provide additional blood draws and questionnaires over an approximately 2-month period. Before DNA extraction, blood samples from the prospective study were shipped at room temperature or frozen.

TCRbeta CDR3 regions were amplified from genomic DNA using the immunoSEQ Assay, a bias-controlled multiplex PCR. The published analysis was carried out like this. Nucleated cell counts per sample were estimated from amplification of reference gene primers within the assay. To quantify the absolute abundance of each unique TCRbeta CDR3 rearrangement, sequence reads were collapsed and filtered. For each sample, productive Simpson clonality was calculated by taking the square root of Simpson's diversity index across productive rearrangements. This is the immuneACCESS table as TCRdb keeps it, with only in-frame sequences that have V and J called. A part of the clones is gone; compared with another copy, unresolved V genes explain less than half, and the rest is unexplained. That table supplies the V and J calls and clone size; D and trimming were determined from the DNA. Present in this sample are about 200,000 clones, about 90% of which were seen just once. The top ten hold approximately 8% of the sample.

This clonotype was sampled from a young woman who had recovered from COVID-19. The sample taken for sequencing was PBMCs or T cells enriched from blood (not recorded which).

The CDR3 region: CATSSQAWTDETQYF. In nucleotide form, the sequence is TGTGCCACCAGCAGCCAAGCTTGGACAGACGAGACCCAGTACTTC. Rearrangement joined TRBV15 to TRBJ2-5; TRBD1 is perhaps the D gene, given 6 matching bases. From a lookup of the germline V gene (reference sequence), CDR1 and CDR2 are LNHNV and YYDKDF. CDR3 length: 15 amino acids, cysteine to phenylalanine. Of all the DNA, just the CDR3 is kept, 45 bases in frame from base 1. V sheds 3 bases and J sheds 5 bases, leaving 16 bases between their ends.